A single TCR beta chain is shown here with its context. This entry belongs to a study of blood T cell repertoires in COVID-19. Study as a whole: Acute-phase and convalescent COVID-19 samples originated in the United States, Italy and Spain.

Assay: immunoSEQ multiplex PCR; the TCRdb copy retains only in-frame clones and omits some. Of a few hundred thousand clones in the sample, 82% were seen once. This CDR3 is built from 14 residues. Germline V gene data show CDR1 as ENHRY and CDR2 as SYGVKD. The V end lost 3 bases, the J end lost 1 base, and 6 bases lay between the germline ends. The V call is TRBV10-3, the J call TRBJ2-2, with D maybe TRBD1 (6 bases). Sequencing was carried out using peripheral blood. The clonotype originates from a woman aged 18-35 years with acute or convalescent COVID-19. This chain's CDR3 is CAISEQGNTGELFF. CDR3 coding DNA: TGTGCCATCAGTGAACAGGGGAACACCGGGGAGCTGTTTTTT.